These 32 T cell receptor beta chains came from one sample sequenced in a study of regulatory T cells in long-lasting Graves disease (dated by TCRdb to about 2021). The intended sense of this specimen's time point label: newly diagnosed GD, antithyroid drugs for less than 3 months. For both TCR sequencing and RNA sequencing, RNA was extracted from PBMCs in TRIzol. The receptor library was made with multiplex PCR. Sequencing used an Illumina HiSeq 4000. To build TCR beta libraries, CDR3 regions were amplified by Arm-PCR using iRepertoire HTBI primers. The public sequencing data were trimmed at Q25 with fastp and processed into clonotypes with MiXCR by TCRdb, which kept only in-frame beta chains. Rows merge per CDR3 protein into single entries with the most common DNA and genes. The sample table contains 560,000 or so distinct CDR3 sequences; only one count was recorded for about 16% of them. In total, the top ten clones hold 12% of the sample.

The same specimen was also included in a second study, on T cells in Graves' hyperthyroidism and ophthalmopathy.

Specimen: peripheral blood mononuclear cells (PBMCs), collected at new diagnosis, from a patient treated with antithyroid drugs. These receptors were collected from a man younger than 30 with Graves disease. Donor details come from another sample of the same person, matched by shared clones.

This clonotype has a handful of counts. The V call is TRBV29-1, the J call TRBJ1-1, with TRBD1 as a possible D gene (5 bases). CDR1 SQVTM and CDR2 ANQGSEA come from the germline V gene. The CDR3 has 14 amino acids. Trimming cost V 7 bases and J 3 bases, with 18 bases left between them. CDR3 nucleotides: TGCAGCGCGATTGAGGGGAGGGAGGACACTGAAGCTTTCTTT. It is translated as CSAIEGREDTEAFF.

This clonotype was observed at least ten times. The chain combines TRBV28 with TRBJ2-2; 9 nucleotides match TRBD2. CDR3 length: 14 amino acids. V shed 7 bases and J 5 bases; nucleotides not matched to a gene: 5. Germline CDR1 MDHEN, CDR2 SYDVKM. The CDR3 sequence is CASTAGGWTGELFF. The DNA of the CDR3 is TGTGCCAGCACAGCGGGAGGATGGACCGGGGAGCTGTTTTTT.

The chain carries TRBV18 and TRBJ2-1; D is ambiguous. CDR1 KGHSH and CDR2 LQKENI come from the germline V gene. This CDR3 is built from 13 residues. Between the trimmed V and J ends, which lost 1 base and 3 bases, there was a span of 4 bases. The CDR3 loop is CASSPRDYNEQFF. CDR3 bases: TGTGCCAGCTCACCACGGGACTACAATGAGCAGTTCTTC.

There are a few counts of this clonotype. The chain combines TRBV7-9 with TRBJ1-1; no firm D call. Germline CDR1 is SEHNR and CDR2 is FQNEAQ (reference sequence). Trimming left V 4 bases short and J 2 bases short, with 20 bases between. CDR3 size: 17 residues. CDR3 loop: CASSSGKVKAVNTEAFF. CDR3 nucleotide sequence: TGTGCCAGCAGCTCCGGTAAGGTCAAGGCTGTCAACACTGAAGCTTTCTTT.

This clonotype was observed a few times. The J gene is TRBJ2-3, the V gene TRBV6-2 or TRBV6-3, with 11 bases matching TRBD2. V trimming: 6 bases; J trimming: 2 bases; junction bases outside the gene matches: 13. The CDR3 has 18 amino acids. The germline gives CDR1 MNHEY, CDR2 SVGEGT. This chain's CDR3 is CASRRLAGSPGLTDTQYF. Written as DNA, the CDR3 is TGTGCCAGCAGAAGACTAGCGGGATCCCCGGGGCTCACAGATACGCAGTATTTT.

This clonotype has more than one count but fewer than ten. The rearrangement links TRBV12-3 or TRBV12-4 to TRBJ2-7, with 7 positions matching TRBD1. The J segment lost 6 bases and the V segment lost 5 bases, leaving 10 bases of the junction unmatched. This CDR3 comprises 14 residues. CDR3 sequence reads: CASSVTGTVGEQYF. The DNA for the CDR3 is TGTGCCAGCAGTGTAACCGGGACAGTCGGCGAGCAGTACTTC.

The chain uses TRBV18 and TRBJ1-2; D remains ambiguous. Trimming left V 5 bases short and J 1 base short, with 17 bases between. From germline, CDR1 is KGHSH and CDR2 LQKENI. This CDR3 comprises 16 residues. CDR3 coding DNA: TGTGCCAGCTCAGCCCAAAGGGCAGGCAGTAACTATGGCTACACCTTC. It encodes CASSAQRAGSNYGYTF.

Points on this clonotype: A read error is possible here, since a much larger clone lies one base away. V gene TRBV6-1 combines with J gene TRBJ1-1; TRBD1 matches 9 bases. The CDR3 runs 15 residues. Germline loops: CDR1 MNHNS, CDR2 SASEGT. After removal of 5 bases from V and 3 bases from J, the junction contained 7 bases not matched to a gene. The CDR3 loop is CASSPRTGADTEAFF. Here the CDR3 DNA reads TGTGCCAGCAGTCCCCGGACAGGGGCGGACACTGAAGCTTTCTTT.

This clonotype was found many times. The chain is built from TRBV27 and TRBJ2-7; 11 positions agree with TRBD1. CDR3 size: 14 residues. V was pared by 6 bases and J by 3 bases, with 4 bases of the junction left unmatched. The germline gives CDR1 MNHEY, CDR2 SMNVEV (reference sequence). Here the CDR3 DNA reads TGTGCCAGCAGCACCGGGACAGGGGGCTACGAGCAGTACTTC. Encoded protein: CASSTGTGGYEQYF.

This clonotype occurred a few times. The chain carries TRBV30 and TRBJ2-2, with TRBD1 identical over 11 bases. V lost 5 bases to trimming and J lost 4 bases; unmatched junction nucleotides: 3. This CDR3 region has 14 residues. Per the germline V gene, CDR1 is GTSNPN and CDR2 is SVGIG (reference sequence). The CDR3 reads CAWGGQGVTGELFF. CDR3 DNA sequence: TGTGCCTGGGGGGGACAGGGGGTCACCGGGGAGCTGTTTTTT.

The chain couples TRBV5-1 to TRBJ2-7; D gene ambiguous. Germline V gene lookup returns CDR1 SGHRS and CDR2 YFSETQ. The CDR3 sequence is 15 residues long. The V gene lost 2 bases and the J gene lost 5 bases, with 17 bases spanning the gap. CDR3 in amino acids: CASSLIGNDLDEQYF. The CDR3 DNA reads as TGCGCCAGCAGCTTAATAGGGAACGACCTGGACGAGCAGTACTTC.

V and J are TRBV27 and TRBJ2-1; 9 nucleotides agree with TRBD1. The germline CDR1 and CDR2 sequences are MNHEY and SMNVEV (reference sequence). V shed 6 bases, J shed 6 bases, and the junction held 9 bases outside the gene matches. The CDR3 is made up of 15 amino acids. The CDR3 protein is CASSPGTGYVNEQFF. CDR3 nucleotide sequence: TGTGCCAGCAGCCCCGGGACAGGGTATGTCAATGAGCAGTTCTTC.

This clonotype was counted ten times or more. V and J are TRBV7-9 and TRBJ2-7; 10 positions agree with TRBD2. CDR3 length: 15 amino acids. The V and J ends lost 5 bases and 3 bases, in that order; junction bases with no gene match: 7. CDR1 and CDR2 from the germline V gene are SEHNR and FQNEAQ (reference sequence). DNA for the CDR3: TGTGCCAGCAGCGCTAGCGGGAGACCCTTCTACGAGCAGTACTTC. It codes for CASSASGRPFYEQYF. The full variable domain, completed using reference TRBV7-9 and TRBJ2-7, is DTGVSQNPRHKITKRGQNVTFRCDPISEHNRLYWYRQTLGQGPEFLTYFQNEAQLEKSRLLSDRFSAERPKGSFSTLEIQRTEQGDSAMYLCASSASGRPFYEQYFGPGTRLTVT.

This chain connects TRBV11-2 to TRBJ2-5, with 7 bases fitting TRBD1. Germline V CDR1 and CDR2: SGHAT, FQNNGV. The CDR3 is 14 amino acids. Trimming removed 5 bases from V and 3 bases from J; junction bases left unmatched: 6. The CDR3 protein is CASSLGTAKETQYF. Here the CDR3 DNA reads TGTGCCAGCAGCCTAGGGACAGCGAAAGAGACCCAGTACTTC. Using reference TRBV11-2 and TRBJ2-5 for the parts outside the CDR3, the full variable domain is EAGVAQSPRYKIIEKRQSVAFWCNPISGHATLYWYQQILGQGPKLLIQFQNNGVVDDSQLPKDRFSAERLKGVDSTLKIQPAKLEDSAVYLCASSLGTAKETQYFGPGTRLLVL.

This clonotype was counted ten times or more. This rearrangement joins TRBV5-1 to TRBJ2-2; the D is unclear. This CDR3 has 15 amino acids. The germline V and J ends were trimmed by 7 bases and 4 bases, with 17 bases remaining between them. Germline loops: CDR1 SGHRS, CDR2 YFSETQ. The CDR3 nucleotides read TGCGCCAGCTCCAGCAGCAGCCTGATCACCGGGGAGCTGTTTTTT. Its translation is CASSSSSLITGELFF.

The chain couples TRBV20-1 to TRBJ2-7, with TRBD1 matching 9 bases. The germline V gene encodes CDR1 DFQATT and CDR2 SNEGSKA (reference sequence). J lost 5 bases, V lost 0 bases, and 11 bases had no gene match. There are 16 residues in the CDR3. For the CDR3, the DNA is TGCAGTGCTAGAGAAGGCGGGGGACAGGGTAGGAACGAGCAGTACTTC. Translation gives CSAREGGGQGRNEQYF.

This clonotype has a count of ten or more. This chain connects TRBV30 to TRBJ2-1; 7 bases map to TRBD2. J lost 4 bases, V lost 0 bases, and 6 bases had no gene match. The CDR3 is made up of 15 amino acids. The germline V gene encodes CDR1 GTSNPN and CDR2 SVGIG (reference sequence). The CDR3 DNA reads TGTGCCTGGAGTGTCGAGACTAGCCCTTACAATGAGCAGTTCTTC. As protein: CAWSVETSPYNEQFF.

In this sample, this clonotype turned up a few times. This sequence joins TRBV4-1 and TRBJ2-7; tentatively, D is TRBD1 (5 bases). The CDR3 spans 14 residues. Germline loops: CDR1 MGHRA, CDR2 YSYEKL. V gave up 0 bases and J gave up 3 bases, with 9 bases separating them. This chain's CDR3 is CASSQDPQGYEQYF. Written as DNA, the CDR3 is TGCGCCAGCAGCCAAGATCCCCAGGGCTACGAGCAGTACTTC.

This clonotype was seen only a few times. V and J are TRBV20-1 and TRBJ2-7, with 9 nucleotides matching TRBD2. V lost 0 bases to trimming and J lost 4 bases; unmatched junction nucleotides: 7. This CDR3 contains 15 residues. Germline CDR1 DFQATT, CDR2 SNEGSKA (reference sequence). The CDR3 nucleotides are TGCAGTGCTAGAGATCGGCTAGCGGGGTGGTACGAGCAGTACTTC. It translates to CSARDRLAGWYEQYF.

This clonotype has at least ten counts. The genes are TRBV11-1 and TRBJ2-7; a weak D match, TRBD2 (6 bases). The CDR3 consists of 14 residues. The germline V and J ends were trimmed by 5 bases and 4 bases, with 15 bases remaining between them. Per the germline V gene, CDR1 is SGHAT and CDR2 is FQDESV (reference sequence). The CDR3 DNA reads TGTGCCAGCAGCCCCGGGACTCCTCCTTACGAGCAGTACTTC. It specifies CASSPGTPPYEQYF.

The V call is TRBV5-1, the J call TRBJ2-5; possibly TRBD2 for D (6 bases). Germline CDR1 and CDR2: SGHRS and YFSETQ. Trimming removed 7 bases at V and 5 bases at J, with 18 bases between. CDR3 length equals 14 residues. The CDR3, as DNA: TGCGCCAGCGAACAGCAGGGTGGAGGGGAGACCCAGTACTTC. This encodes CASEQQGGGETQYF.

This clonotype was picked up many times. J is TRBJ2-1 and V is TRBV3-1; 10 bases align to TRBD2. Germline-derived CDR1 and CDR2 are LGHDT and YNNKEL (reference sequence). This CDR3 region has 15 residues. V lost 5 bases and J lost 9; bases outside the gene matches: 10. In DNA, the CDR3 is TGTGCCAGCAGCATCTCTAGCGGGAGAATGGGTGAGCAGTTCTTC. Translation gives CASSISSGRMGEQFF.

The CDR3 DNA sequence: TGTGCCAGCAGTTCCACTCAAAAAGAGACCCAGTACTTC. Amino acids: CASSSTQKETQYF. V and J are TRBV28 and TRBJ2-5, with no clear D. CDR1 and CDR2 from the germline V gene are MDHEN and SYDVKM. Trimming took 4 bases from V and 3 from J, leaving 9 bases between them. The CDR3 extends over 13 amino acids.

Only a few counts were recorded for this clonotype. The chain employs TRBV2 and TRBJ2-6; D is possibly TRBD1 or TRBD2 (6 bases each). Between the trimmed V and J ends, which lost 3 bases and 2 bases, there was a span of 11 bases. Germline V CDR1 and CDR2: SNHLY, FYNNEI. CDR3 size: 16 residues. The CDR3 here is CASSDKGGAGANVLTF. The DNA of the CDR3 is TGTGCCAGCAGTGATAAGGGGGGCGCTGGGGCCAACGTCCTGACTTTC.

This clonotype was seen repeatedly, ten times or more. The gene calls are TRBV12-3 or TRBV12-4 and TRBJ2-1; D is undetermined. The V end was cut by 8 bases, the J end by 3 bases, with 11 bases between. The CDR3 length is 13 residues. Here the CDR3 reads CASGMASYNEQFF. DNA for the CDR3: TGTGCCAGCGGGATGGCCAGCTACAATGAGCAGTTCTTC.

In its sample, this clonotype was seen many times. The genes are TRBV12-3 or TRBV12-4 and TRBJ2-3; 8 positions match TRBD1. The CDR3 covers 17 residues. With V trimmed by 3 bases and J by 6 bases, 14 bases remained unmatched. The CDR3 DNA reads TGTGCCAGCAGTTTGCCCAGGGGGCTTAGTCTGTGGGATACGCAGTATTTT. Its protein is CASSLPRGLSLWDTQYF.

The sample holds many counts of this clonotype. The chain joins TRBV6-2 or TRBV6-3 to TRBJ2-1; D may match TRBD1 or TRBD2 (7 bases each). Trimming removed 6 bases from V and 2 bases from J, with 14 bases in between. Germline values: CDR1 MNHEY, CDR2 SVGEGT. The CDR3 is made up of 15 amino acids. The CDR3 DNA sequence: TGTGCCAGCAGATCCCCAGGGGGGGCCTACAATGAGCAGTTCTTC. Translated: CASRSPGGAYNEQFF.

The chain recombines TRBV18 with TRBJ2-1, with 9 bases that match TRBD2. The CDR3 runs 15 residues. Trimming took 3 bases from V and 10 from J; bases not matched to a gene: 10. The V gene's germline CDR1 is KGHSH and CDR2 LQKENI. Written as DNA, the CDR3 is TGTGCCAGCTCACCTCGGGTTAGCGGGAGCCACGAGCAGTTCTTC. This gives the protein CASSPRVSGSHEQFF.

This clonotype has more than one count but fewer than ten. The chain recombines TRBV19 with TRBJ2-1; TRBD2 matches 14 bases. Germline-derived CDR1 and CDR2 are LNHDA and SQIVND (reference sequence). J lost 9 bases, V lost 5 bases, and 6 bases had no gene match. The CDR3 contains 15 residues. The CDR3, as DNA: TGTGCCAGTAGTGCGCCGGGACTAGCGGGAGTTGAGCAGTTCTTC. Protein: CASSAPGLAGVEQFF.

The sample holds many counts of this clonotype. The chain links TRBV2 to TRBJ2-1; 15 bases match TRBD2. This CDR3 spans 17 amino acids. The germline CDR1 and CDR2 sequences are SNHLY and FYNNEI. V lost 4 bases to trimming and J lost 7 bases; unmatched junction nucleotides: 8. This CDR3 is CASSGKPGTSGRNEQFF. CDR3 in DNA: TGTGCCAGCAGTGGAAAACCCGGGACTAGCGGGAGGAATGAGCAGTTCTTC. Complete variable domain (other parts from reference TRBV2 and TRBJ2-1): EPEVTQTPSHQVTQMGQEVILRCVPISNHLYFYWYRQILGQKVEFLVSFYNNEISEKSEIFDDQFSVERPDGSNFTLKIRSTKLEDSAMYFCASSGKPGTSGRNEQFFGPGTRLTVL.

Points on this clonotype: This clone may be a read error of a much larger clone one base away. The CDR3 DNA sequence: TGTTCCAGCAGTTGGGGTAGCGGCTCCTACAATGAGCAGTTCTTC. Protein: CSSSWGSGSYNEQFF. This sequence joins TRBV27 and TRBJ2-1, with a weak D call TRBD2 (6 bases). The CDR3 covers 15 residues. Germline loops: CDR1 MNHEY, CDR2 SMNVEV (reference sequence).

The J gene is TRBJ1-1, the V gene TRBV7-8, with D possibly TRBD1 on 5 matching bases. The CDR3 consists of 15 residues. The ends were cut back, 2 bases at V and 3 bases at J, with 13 bases in the middle. CDR1 and CDR2 from the germline V gene are SGHVS and FQNEAQ. CDR3 sequence: CASSLIWGGDTEAFF. In DNA form, the CDR3 reads TGTGCCAGCAGCTTAATATGGGGGGGGGACACTGAAGCTTTCTTT. Full variable domain (outside the CDR3, taken from reference TRBV7-8 and TRBJ1-1): GAGVSQSPRYKVAKRGQDVALRCDPISGHVSLFWYQQALGQGPEFLTYFQNEAQLDKSGLPSDRFFAERPEGSVSTLKIQRTQQEDSAVYLCASSLIWGGDTEAFFGQGTRLTVV.